Many counts were recorded for the clone carrying this T cell receptor beta chain. No antigen is known for it. This specimen comes from a study of post-analysis software for immune sequencing data. Background on the study: Secondary progressive, relapsing-remitting and progressive-relapsing multiple sclerosis were among the included disease courses.

Whole-study results and caveats: There were five or six TRBV segments more frequent in patients than controls, and TRBV5-6, TRBV5-1 and TRBV20-1 were among them. Under F measure analysis, samples from one preparation batch co-clustered strongly. Multiple sclerosis patients showed significantly lower normalized Chao1 diversity than controls did.

Tagging with unique molecular identifiers was a feature of the TCR beta cDNA libraries. The source material, roughly 0.9 to 10 million T cells, gave rise to roughly 500,000 cDNA molecules. TCRdb re-analysed the PCR reads in MiXCR, keeping a single row per CDR3 protein. The repertoire holds some 190,000 distinct CDR3 sequences, with 25% to 35% as singletons. This CDR3 has 17 amino acids. Germline-derived CDR1 and CDR2 are MNHEY and SMNVEV (reference sequence). Trimming removed 5 bases at V and 2 bases at J, with 19 bases between. The clonotype was recovered from a girl aged 2-17 years with multiple sclerosis. The sequencing input was blood. The chain links TRBV27 to TRBJ2-4; weak D call: TRBD2 (5 bases). CDR3 DNA: TGTGCCAGCAGTAAAGCCCCACTAGTTCCGACCAAAAACATTCAGTACTTC. This translates into CASSKAPLVPTKNIQYF.